Listed below are T cell receptor beta chains from one sample, sequenced in a study of beta chain features in type 1 diabetes. Assay used: immunoSEQ multiplex PCR; TCRdb lists only in-frame clones, some missing. The top ten clones hold 0.022% of a sample with about 740,000 clones, roughly 13% of them seen once. The sequenced material came from naive CD4+ T cells from blood. The receptors originated from a man younger than 30 with type 1 diabetes. Each CDR3 is given with its conserved first and last residue. A D gene is named only where the DNA matches it firmly. Some rows mark clone size as missing; the rest say once, few, many or name a class of expanded clone.

TRBJ1-2	few	TRBV30	TRBD1	CAWSPTGGNYGYTF	TGTGCCTGGAGTCCGACAGGGGGCAACTATGGCTACACCTTC
TRBJ2-3	-	TRBV4-2	-	CASSQDAQPLATDTQYF	TGTGCCAGCAGCCAAGACGCCCAACCTTTAGCGACAGATACGCAGTATTTT
TRBJ2-3	-	TRBV6-5	-	CASSYEFADTQYF	TGTGCCAGCAGTTATGAGTTTGCAGATACGCAGTATTTT
TRBJ2-3	-	TRBV2	TRBD1	CASRGGTGVSDTQYF	TGTGCCAGCAGAGGTGGGACAGGGGTGTCAGATACGCAGTATTTT
TRBJ2-1	few	TRBV6-1	-	CASRTETYNEQFF	TGTGCCAGCAGAACGGAGACCTACAATGAGCAGTTCTTC
TRBJ1-6	few	TRBV18	TRBD1	CASSPGQGSLHF	TGTGCCAGCTCACCGGGACAGGGGTCCCTCCACTTT
TRBJ2-7	-	TRBV30	TRBD2	CAWTQAGGSYEQYF	TGTGCCTGGACCCAGGCCGGCGGGAGCTACGAGCAGTACTTC
TRBJ2-7	few	TRBV28	TRBD1	CASSEEGRGQFSYEQYF	TGTGCCAGCAGTGAGGAAGGCCGGGGACAGTTTTCCTACGAGCAGTACTTC
TRBJ1-6	-	TRBV30	TRBD1	CASHRDSHNSPLHF	TGTGCCTCCCACCGGGACAGCCATAATTCACCCCTCCACTTT
TRBJ2-1	-	TRBV5-1	-	CASRGGGSYGSYNEQFF	TGCGCCAGCAGGGGTGGAGGCTCCTATGGGTCCTACAATGAGCAGTTCTTC
TRBJ2-7	-	TRBV15	TRBD1	CATSQRTGTYEQYF	TGTGCCACCAGTCAGCGGACAGGGACCTACGAGCAGTACTTC
TRBJ1-2	-	TRBV7-2	-	CASSPTARVGTF	TGTGCCAGCAGCCCCACCGCGCGGGTGGGAACCTTC
TRBJ2-2	-	TRBV5-1	-	CASSLAGVDTGELFF	TGCGCCAGCAGCTTGGCCGGGGTTGACACCGGGGAGCTGTTTTTT
TRBJ1-4	few	TRBV7-2	-	CASSFARLSTNEKLFF	TGTGCCAGCAGCTTCGCTAGGCTTTCAACTAATGAAAAACTGTTTTTT
TRBJ2-3	few	TRBV10-3	TRBD1	CAIGGQGADTQYF	TGTGCCATCGGGGGACAGGGGGCAGATACGCAGTATTTT
TRBJ1-5	-	TRBV4-1	-	CASSQETGRGNQPQHF	TGCGCCAGCAGCCAAGAAACAGGGAGAGGCAATCAGCCCCAGCATTTT
TRBJ2-1	few	TRBV2	-	CASSGGREYNEQFF	TGTGCCAGCAGTGGAGGGAGAGAATACAATGAGCAGTTCTTC
TRBJ1-2	-	TRBV18	-	CASSYVFGVNYGYTF	TGTGCCAGCTCATATGTATTCGGCGTAAACTATGGCTACACCTTC
TRBJ2-2	-	TRBV6-4	-	CASSVGQHTGELFF	TGTGCCAGCAGTGTAGGACAGCACACCGGGGAGCTGTTTTTT
TRBJ1-2	few	TRBV7-9	-	CASSETNAYGYTF	TGTGCCAGCAGTGAGACAAATGCGTATGGCTACACCTTC
TRBJ1-1	few	TRBV2	TRBD1	CASSLQEQGANTEAFF	TGTGCCAGCAGTTTACAGGAACAGGGGGCGAACACTGAAGCTTTCTTT
TRBJ2-6	once	TRBV9	TRBD1	CASSGGTGEGSGANVLTF	TGTGCCAGCAGCGGCGGGACAGGGGAGGGCTCTGGGGCCAACGTCCTGACTTTC
TRBJ1-2	few	TRBV20-1	-	CSATGGDGYTF	TGCAGTGCAACCGGGGGAGATGGCTACACCTTC
TRBJ1-1	few	TRBV6-5	-	CASSYSFGRVNTEAFF	TGTGCCAGCAGTTACTCGTTTGGGAGGGTGAACACTGAAGCTTTCTTT
TRBJ1-1	few	TRBV7-9	-	CASREIEATEAFF	TGTGCCAGCAGAGAGATAGAGGCCACTGAAGCTTTCTTT
TRBJ2-7	-	TRBV5-1	-	CASSPSGLTYEQYF	TGCGCCAGCAGCCCTTCAGGGCTAACCTACGAGCAGTACTTC
TRBJ1-5	few	TRBV6-5	-	CASSSQGVDQPQHF	TGTGCCAGCAGTTCTCAAGGGGTCGATCAGCCCCAGCATTTT
TRBJ1-6	few	TRBV30	-	CAWSAVESPLHF	TGTGCCTGGAGTGCGGTTGAGTCACCCCTCCACTTT
TRBJ2-1	few	TRBV25-1	TRBD2	CASTGPGGDEQFF	TGTGCCAGCACTGGTCCGGGAGGGGATGAGCAGTTCTTC
TRBJ1-5	-	TRBV4-1	TRBD1	CASSQALRDRRNGNQPQHF	TGCGCCAGCAGCCAGGCCCTTAGGGACAGGCGGAATGGCAATCAGCCCCAGCATTTT
TRBJ1-4	-	TRBV5-1	TRBD1	CASSLGQGGEKLFF	TGCGCCAGCAGCTTGGGACAGGGAGGGGAAAAACTGTTTTTT